Shown below are 19 T cell receptor beta chains from a single sample sequenced in a study of blood T cell repertoires in COVID-19. The assay was immunoSEQ multiplex PCR, and TCRdb's table has in-frame clones only and misses some. The sample carries around 100,000 clones, about 90% recorded once. The sample comprised peripheral blood. The source is a human donor in a cohort sampled during active COVID-19.

The rearrangement uses TRBV7-9 and TRBJ2-1; 12 nucleotides match TRBD2. V dropped 3 bases and J dropped 9; count of bases not matched to a gene: 15. The CDR3 runs to 18 residues. Germline lookup yields CDR1 SEHNR and CDR2 FQNEAQ (reference sequence). CDR3 sequence reads: CASSFYTLAGGLQSEQFF. The DNA for the CDR3 is TGTGCCAGCAGCTTTTACACACTAGCGGGAGGTTTACAGAGTGAGCAGTTCTTC.

This clone was seen only once. The chain employs TRBV10-2 and TRBJ2-7; 11 bases fit TRBD2. V trimming: 7 bases; J trimming: 5 bases; junction bases outside the gene matches: 10. CDR1 and CDR2 (germline): WSHSY, SAAADI. The CDR3 covers 15 residues. CDR3 DNA: TGCGCCAGCACCTTCCTACTAGCGGGAGAAGACGAGCAGTACTTC. This encodes CASTFLLAGEDEQYF.

The chain carries TRBV9 and TRBJ2-3; D perhaps matches TRBD1 (6 bases). There are 16 residues in the CDR3. Trimming stripped 4 bases from V and 2 bases from J, with 17 bases between. Germline-derived CDR1 and CDR2 are SGDLS and YYNGEE. The CDR3 DNA is TGTGCCAGCAGCTCCCCCGGCAGGGGTGTCACAGATACGCAGTATTTT. Its translation: CASSSPGRGVTDTQYF.

This rearrangement joins TRBV11-3 to TRBJ2-7; D gene uncertain. Trimming pared 5 bases from V and 2 bases from J, leaving 19 bases between. The CDR3 totals 16 residues. From germline, CDR1 is SGHNT and CDR2 YENEEA. DNA for the CDR3: TGTGCCAGCAGCACCCCGACTCCTACTGTACCCTACGAGCAGTACTTC. Its protein product is CASSTPTPTVPYEQYF.

V and J are TRBV28 and TRBJ2-3; 7 positions agree with TRBD2. This CDR3 comprises 15 residues. CDR1 and CDR2 (germline): MDHEN, SYDVKM. Trimming cost V 6 bases and J 0 bases; bases outside gene matches: 6. The CDR3 DNA reads as TGTGCCAGCAGACCTACTAGCGCTAGCACAGATACGCAGTATTTT. Translated: CASRPTSASTDTQYF. Looking up the rest from reference TRBV28 and TRBJ2-3 gives the full variable domain: DVKVTQSSRYLVKRTGEKVFLECVQDMDHENMFWYRQDPGLGLRLIYFSYDVKMKEKGDIPEGYSVSREKKERFSLILESASTNQTSMYLCASRPTSASTDTQYFGPGTRLTVL.

There are a few counts of this clone. The chain uses TRBV11-2 and TRBJ2-7; 8 bases fit TRBD1. This CDR3 region has 13 residues. The V gene's germline CDR1 is SGHAT and CDR2 FQNNGV. V dropped 5 bases and J dropped 9; count of bases not matched to a gene: 9. For the CDR3, the DNA is TGTGCCAGCAGCCGGGGGCAGGGGGCAGCGCAGTACTTC. Its translation: CASSRGQGAAQYF.

V usage is TRBV7-2 and J usage is TRBJ2-7; 11 nucleotides match TRBD2. This CDR3 region has 16 residues. CDR1 SGHTA and CDR2 FQGNSA come from the germline V gene. V trimming: 3 bases; J trimming: 5 bases; junction bases outside the gene matches: 9. CDR3 region: CASSFASSGRANEQYF. DNA for the CDR3: TGTGCCAGCAGCTTCGCGAGTAGCGGGAGGGCCAACGAGCAGTACTTC.

This chain joins TRBV29-1 and TRBJ1-2, with 10 bases identical to TRBD1. The CDR3 covers 12 residues. CDR1 and CDR2 (germline): SQVTM, ANQGSEA. V shed 8 bases, J shed 7 bases, and the junction held 7 bases outside the gene matches. The CDR3 here is CSTGDRGGGYTF. The CDR3 nucleotides read TGCAGCACCGGGGACAGGGGTGGTGGCTACACCTTC.

V usage is TRBV19 and J usage is TRBJ2-2; D perhaps matches TRBD2 (6 bases). CDR1 and CDR2 from the germline V gene are LNHDA and SQIVND (reference sequence). V lost 7 bases and J lost 1, with 31 bases in between. This CDR3 is built from 21 residues. CDR3 loop: CASKKHLGTYSGIMNTGELFF. The CDR3 nucleotides are TGTGCCAGTAAGAAGCACCTTGGAACCTATAGCGGAATCATGAACACCGGGGAGCTGTTTTTT.

The chain combines TRBV24-1 with TRBJ2-5; D unresolved. Trimming took 6 bases from V and 5 from J, leaving 15 bases between them. CDR3 length: 14 residues. CDR1 is KGHDR and CDR2 is SFDVKD in the germline V gene. CDR3 loop: CATSKPPPVETQYF. CDR3 in DNA: TGTGCCACCAGTAAACCCCCCCCGGTGGAGACCCAGTACTTC.

This clone occurred a few times. The chain carries TRBV6-5 and TRBJ1-2, with 7 bases identical to TRBD1. V trimming: 8 bases; J trimming: 0 bases; junction bases outside the gene matches: 3. CDR1 is MNHEY and CDR2 is SVGAGI in the germline V gene. The CDR3 has 13 residues. CDR3 amino acids: CASAQGANYGYTF. In DNA form, the CDR3 reads TGTGCCAGCGCTCAGGGGGCTAACTATGGCTACACCTTC.

The CDR3 nucleotides are TGTGCCAGCAGCCCCTACGACGGACAGGGCAGAAACTATGGCTACACCTTC. This gives the protein CASSPYDGQGRNYGYTF. This rearrangement joins TRBV7-2 to TRBJ1-2, with 8 bases lining up with TRBD1. The CDR3 is made up of 17 amino acids. Germline CDR1 is SGHTA and CDR2 is FQGNSA. Losses at the gene ends were 5 bases for V and 2 bases for J; bases not matched to a gene: 13.

This chain joins TRBV10-1 and TRBJ2-7; tentatively, D is TRBD2 (6 bases). Germline V lookup: CDR1 WNHNN, CDR2 SYGVQD (reference sequence). The CDR3 has 14 residues. Trimming removed 2 bases from V and 1 base from J, with 9 bases in between. CDR3 protein: CASSEGTQSYEQYF. CDR3 DNA sequence: TGCGCCAGCAGTGAGGGGACTCAATCCTACGAGCAGTACTTC.

The chain recombines TRBV10-3 with TRBJ2-2; 13 nucleotides line up with TRBD2. J lost 7 bases, V lost 2 bases, and 7 bases had no gene match. There are 17 residues in the CDR3. Looked up from germline, CDR1 is ENHRY and CDR2 is SYGVKD. The CDR3 loop is CAISEGLAGVSIGELFF. The CDR3 nucleotides read TGTGCCATCAGTGAGGGACTAGCGGGAGTTTCAATCGGGGAGCTGTTTTTT.

The genes are TRBV2 and TRBJ1-3; D remains unclear. The CDR3 is 17 residues long. V lost 5 bases and J lost 0, with 17 bases in between. CDR1 SNHLY and CDR2 FYNNEI come from the germline V gene. This CDR3 reads CASSREPDGASGNTIYF. The CDR3 coding sequence is TGTGCCAGCAGTAGAGAGCCCGACGGAGCCTCTGGAAACACCATATATTTT.

The chain recombines TRBV7-2 with TRBJ2-7, with 7 bases fitting TRBD1. In germline, CDR1 is SGHTA, CDR2 FQGNSA. CDR3 length: 17 residues. The trim removed 2 bases at V and 4 bases at J, leaving 14 bases unmatched. CDR3: CASSLSSGQYISYEQYF. Here the CDR3 DNA reads TGTGCCAGCAGCTTATCTTCGGGACAGTATATCTCTTACGAGCAGTACTTC. Looking up the rest from reference TRBV7-2 and TRBJ2-7 gives the full variable domain: GAGVSQSPSNKVTEKGKDVELRCDPISGHTALYWYRQSLGQGLEFLIYFQGNSAPDKSGLPSDRFSAERTGGSVSTLTIQRTQQEDSAVYLCASSLSSGQYISYEQYFGPGTRLTVT.

The chain combines TRBV5-1 with TRBJ2-3; possibly TRBD2 for D (5 bases). V was cut by 2 bases and J by 6 bases, with 10 bases left in between. Germline assignment: CDR1 SGHRS and CDR2 YFSETQ. CDR3 length equals 13 residues. CDR3 region: CASSFVLGDTQYF. In DNA, the CDR3 is TGCGCCAGCAGCTTTGTACTAGGGGATACGCAGTATTTT.

The chain joins TRBV28 to TRBJ1-5; D gene uncertain. Germline CDR1 MDHEN, CDR2 SYDVKM. Between the trimmed V and J ends, which lost 6 bases and 7 bases, there was a span of 13 bases. The CDR3 runs to 13 residues. The CDR3 region is CASSRSGRQPQHF. The DNA for the CDR3 is TGTGCCAGCAGCCGGTCGGGTAGGCAGCCCCAGCATTTT.

This chain joins TRBV29-1 and TRBJ1-2; 7 bases match TRBD1. Trimming at V came to 3 bases and at J to 7 bases, leaving 17 bases not matched to a gene. Germline-derived CDR1 and CDR2 are SQVTM and ANQGSEA. The CDR3 has 16 amino acids. The CDR3 spells CSVDPGQKVAARGYTF. The CDR3, as DNA: TGCAGCGTTGATCCGGGACAGAAAGTTGCTGCTCGTGGCTACACCTTC.